This entry lists 5 T cell receptor beta chains sequenced from one sample in a study of vaccination effects on CD4 cells after COVID-19. Their antigens are not known. After expansion with viral peptide pools in the ViraFEST assay, antigen-specific CD4+ T cells were sequenced. Upon completion of roughly ten days in culture, CD4+ T cells were isolated. Neither prior SARS-CoV-2 infection nor positive nucleocapsid antibodies were present in the vaccine recipients. Data came from immunoSEQ multiplex PCR; TCRdb stores just in-frame clones and leaves some out. The table includes tens of thousands of clones, roughly two thirds detected once. Sequences were derived from CD4+ T cells from PBMCs cultured with SARS-CoV-2 spike peptides, sampled before COVID-19 vaccination. The receptors stem from a human donor who received a COVID-19 vaccine.

This clone was recorded a few times. V and J are TRBV5-1 and TRBJ2-1; 10 bases fit TRBD2. Per germline, CDR1 SGHRS and CDR2 YFSETQ. V trimming: 3 bases; J trimming: 5 bases; junction bases outside the gene matches: 5. The CDR3 totals 15 residues. The CDR3 spells CASSSTSGTDNEQFF. Here the CDR3 DNA reads TGCGCCAGCAGCTCCACTAGCGGGACAGACAATGAGCAGTTCTTC.

The chain combines TRBV3-1 (or the pseudogene TRBV3-2) with TRBJ1-3, with D unclear. This CDR3 region has 13 residues. The ends were cut back, 0 bases at V and 4 bases at J, with 4 bases in the middle. The germline V gene has CDR1 LGHDT and CDR2 YNNKEL (reference sequence). The CDR3 coding sequence is TGTGCCAGCAGCCAAGATTGGGGAAACACCATATATTTT. Translated: CASSQDWGNTIYF.

The chain has TRBV25-1 and TRBJ2-7; TRBD1 might be the D (8 bases). V dropped 5 bases and J dropped 5 bases, with 19 bases sitting between them. This CDR3 has 15 residues. The germline CDR1 and CDR2 sequences are MGHDK and SYGVNS. In nucleotides, the CDR3 is TGTGCCAGCAGTACGTGGACAGGGAGGGTAAACGAGCAGTACTTC. Translated, it gives CASSTWTGRVNEQYF.

The chain employs TRBV11-3 and TRBJ2-7; weak D call: TRBD2 (6 bases). There are 15 residues in the CDR3. Between the trimmed V and J ends, which lost 3 bases and 2 bases, there was a span of 14 bases. Germline V gene data show CDR1 as SGHNT and CDR2 as YENEEA. The DNA for the CDR3 is TGTGCCAGCAGCTTGAAGCCGGGACTCGCCTACGAGCAGTACTTC. Protein sequence: CASSLKPGLAYEQYF.

The rearrangement uses TRBV5-4 and TRBJ2-7; 7 bases match TRBD1. This CDR3 is built from 14 residues. With V trimmed by 3 bases and J by 2 bases, 5 bases remained unmatched. Germline CDR1 is SGHNT and CDR2 is YYREEE (reference sequence). CDR3 loop: CASSSGTDPYEQYF. DNA for the CDR3: TGTGCCAGCAGCTCCGGGACAGACCCCTACGAGCAGTACTTC.